Relative to its sample, the clone carrying this T cell receptor gamma chain is medium-sized. Sequencing used genomic DNA taken from PBMCs of patients and controls. The data were taken from a study of gamma delta lymphoproliferative disorders and STAT genes. TCRdb re-called the multiplex PCR reads through CATT. This sample yields just under 2,500 gamma-chain clones, of which approximately 10% are seen a single time; under 10% belongs to the top ten. The ends lost 3 bases at V and 0 bases at J; junction bases unmatched: 5. Germline-derived CDR1 and CDR2 are VENAVY and YDSYNSRV. This CDR3 region has 14 residues.

Source material: blood. The sequence came from a human donor in good health. This chain joins TRGV8 and TRGJ1 or TRGJ2. TCRdb does not report a J gene; here it was assigned by matching the DNA to germline references. CDR3 in amino acids: CATWDVQNYYKKLF. The CDR3 nucleotides read TGTGCCACCTGGGATGTTCAGAATTATTATAAGAAACTCTTT.